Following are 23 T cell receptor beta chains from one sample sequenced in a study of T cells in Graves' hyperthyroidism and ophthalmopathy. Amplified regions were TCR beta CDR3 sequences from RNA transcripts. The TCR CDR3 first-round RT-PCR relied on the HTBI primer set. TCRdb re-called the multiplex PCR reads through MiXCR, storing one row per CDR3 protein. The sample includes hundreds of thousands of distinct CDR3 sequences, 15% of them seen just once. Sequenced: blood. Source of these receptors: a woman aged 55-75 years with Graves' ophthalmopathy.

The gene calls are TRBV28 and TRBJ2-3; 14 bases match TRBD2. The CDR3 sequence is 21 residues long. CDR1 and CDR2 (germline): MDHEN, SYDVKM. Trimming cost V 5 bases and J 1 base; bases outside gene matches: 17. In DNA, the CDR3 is TGTGCCAGCAGTGATCCGGGACTAGCGGGGGAAGGCTCTTCTCGCACAGATACGCAGTATTTT. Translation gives CASSDPGLAGEGSSRTDTQYF.

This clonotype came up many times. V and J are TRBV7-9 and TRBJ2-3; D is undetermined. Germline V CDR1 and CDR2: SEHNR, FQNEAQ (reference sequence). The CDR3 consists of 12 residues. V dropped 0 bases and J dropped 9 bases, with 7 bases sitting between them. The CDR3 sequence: CASSLAGPTQYF. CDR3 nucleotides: TGTGCCAGCAGCTTAGCAGGACCCACGCAGTATTTT.

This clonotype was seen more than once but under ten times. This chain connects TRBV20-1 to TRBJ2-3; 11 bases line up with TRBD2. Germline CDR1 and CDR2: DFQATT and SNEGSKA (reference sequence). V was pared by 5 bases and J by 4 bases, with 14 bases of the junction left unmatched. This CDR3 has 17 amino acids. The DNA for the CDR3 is TGCAGTGCTGCAAGACTAGCGGGGATAGAATCAGCAGATACGCAGTATTTT. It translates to CSAARLAGIESADTQYF.

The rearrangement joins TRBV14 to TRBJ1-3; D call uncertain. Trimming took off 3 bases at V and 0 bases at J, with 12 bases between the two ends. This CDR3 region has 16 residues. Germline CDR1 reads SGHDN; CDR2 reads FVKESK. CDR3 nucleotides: TGTGCCAGCAGCCAGCTTAGGAGCAGCTCTGGAAACACCATATATTTT. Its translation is CASSQLRSSSGNTIYF.

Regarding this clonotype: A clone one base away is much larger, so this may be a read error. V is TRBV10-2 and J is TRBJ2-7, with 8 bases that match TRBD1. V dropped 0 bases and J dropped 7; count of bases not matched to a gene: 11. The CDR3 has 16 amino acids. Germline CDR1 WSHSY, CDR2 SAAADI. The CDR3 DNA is TGCGCCAGCAGTGAGTCGACGTCAGGGGGCAAGGATGAGCAGTACTTC. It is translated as CASSESTSGGKDEQYF.

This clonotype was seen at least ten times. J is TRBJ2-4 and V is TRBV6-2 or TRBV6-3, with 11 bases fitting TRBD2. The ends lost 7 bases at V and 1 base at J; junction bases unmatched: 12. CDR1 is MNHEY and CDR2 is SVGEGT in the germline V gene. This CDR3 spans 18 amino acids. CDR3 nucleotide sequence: TGTGCCAGCACCAATGGACTAGCGGGCCTGGGGGCCAAAAACATTCAGTACTTC. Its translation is CASTNGLAGLGAKNIQYF.

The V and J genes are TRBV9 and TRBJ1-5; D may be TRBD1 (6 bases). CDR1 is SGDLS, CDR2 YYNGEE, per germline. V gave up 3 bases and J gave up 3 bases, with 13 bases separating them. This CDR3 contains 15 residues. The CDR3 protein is CASSAETGINQPQHF. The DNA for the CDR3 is TGTGCCAGCAGCGCGGAAACAGGGATCAATCAGCCCCAGCATTTT.

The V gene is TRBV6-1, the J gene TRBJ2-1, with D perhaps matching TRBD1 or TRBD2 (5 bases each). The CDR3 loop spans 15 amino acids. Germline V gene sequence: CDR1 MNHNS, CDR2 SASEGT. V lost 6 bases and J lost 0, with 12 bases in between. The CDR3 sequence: CASSPGRNSYNEQFF. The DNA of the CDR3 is TGTGCCAGCAGCCCGGGACGTAACTCCTACAATGAGCAGTTCTTC.

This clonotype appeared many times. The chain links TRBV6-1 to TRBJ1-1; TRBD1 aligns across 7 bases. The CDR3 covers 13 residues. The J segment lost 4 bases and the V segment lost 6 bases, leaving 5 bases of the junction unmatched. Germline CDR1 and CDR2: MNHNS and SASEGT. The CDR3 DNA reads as TGTGCCAGCAGGCGGGACAGAGGCACTGAAGCTTTCTTT. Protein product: CASRRDRGTEAFF.

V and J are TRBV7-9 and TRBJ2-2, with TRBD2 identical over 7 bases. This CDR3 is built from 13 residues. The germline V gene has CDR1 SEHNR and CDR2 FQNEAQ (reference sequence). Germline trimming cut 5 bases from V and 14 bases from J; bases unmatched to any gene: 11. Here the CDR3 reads CASSRDGRGGLFF. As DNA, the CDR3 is TGTGCCAGCAGCCGCGACGGCCGCGGGGGACTGTTTTTT.

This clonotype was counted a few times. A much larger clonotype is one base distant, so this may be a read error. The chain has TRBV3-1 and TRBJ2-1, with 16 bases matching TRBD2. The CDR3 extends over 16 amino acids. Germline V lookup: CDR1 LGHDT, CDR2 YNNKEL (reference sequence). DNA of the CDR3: TGTGCCAACAGCCAGAGGGGACTAGCGGGGGGGAATGAGCAGTTCTTC. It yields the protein CANSQRGLAGGNEQFF.

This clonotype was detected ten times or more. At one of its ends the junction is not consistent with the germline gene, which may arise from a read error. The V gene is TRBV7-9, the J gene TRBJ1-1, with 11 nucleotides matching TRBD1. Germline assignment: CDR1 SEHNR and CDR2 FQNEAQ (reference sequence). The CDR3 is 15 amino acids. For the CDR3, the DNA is TGTGCCAGCAGCTCCAATCCCGGGACAGGGGGAGATACTCTCTTT. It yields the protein CASSSNPGTGGDTLF. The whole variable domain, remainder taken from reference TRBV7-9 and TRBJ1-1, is DTGVSQNPRHKITKRGQNVTFRCDPISEHNRLYWYRQTLGQGPEFLTYFQNEAQLEKSRLLSDRFSAERPKGSFSTLEIQRTEQGDSAMYLCASSSNPGTGGDTLFGQGTRLTVV.

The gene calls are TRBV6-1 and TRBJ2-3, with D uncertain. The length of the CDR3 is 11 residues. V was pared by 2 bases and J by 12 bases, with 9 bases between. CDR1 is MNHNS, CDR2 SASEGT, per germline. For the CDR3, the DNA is TGTGCCAGCAGTGAACTGGATGTACAGTATTTT. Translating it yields CASSELDVQYF.

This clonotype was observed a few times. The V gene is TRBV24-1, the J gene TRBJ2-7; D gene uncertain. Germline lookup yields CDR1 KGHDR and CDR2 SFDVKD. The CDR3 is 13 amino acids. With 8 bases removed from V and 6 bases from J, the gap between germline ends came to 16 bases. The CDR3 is CATTHDWASEQYF. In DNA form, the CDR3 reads TGTGCCACCACCCACGATTGGGCCTCCGAGCAGTACTTC.

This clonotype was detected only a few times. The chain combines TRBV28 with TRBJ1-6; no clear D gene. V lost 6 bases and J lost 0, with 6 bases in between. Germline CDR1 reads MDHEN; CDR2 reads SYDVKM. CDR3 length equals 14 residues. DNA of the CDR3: TGTGCCAGCAGAGACGGCTCCTATAATTCACCCCTCCACTTT. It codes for CASRDGSYNSPLHF.

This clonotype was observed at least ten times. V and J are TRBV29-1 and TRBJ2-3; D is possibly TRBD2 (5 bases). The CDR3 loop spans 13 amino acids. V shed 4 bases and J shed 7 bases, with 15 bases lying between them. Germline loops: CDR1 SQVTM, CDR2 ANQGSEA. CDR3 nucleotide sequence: TGCAGCGTTGGGCCCACGGGGTTGAATACGCAGTATTTT. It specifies CSVGPTGLNTQYF.

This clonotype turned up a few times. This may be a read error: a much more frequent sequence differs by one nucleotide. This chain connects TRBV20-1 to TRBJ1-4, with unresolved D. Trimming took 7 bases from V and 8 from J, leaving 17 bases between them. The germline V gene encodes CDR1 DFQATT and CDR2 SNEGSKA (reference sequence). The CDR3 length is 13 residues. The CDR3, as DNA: TGCAGTGTCCGGAGACCCTCGGTGGAAAAACTGTTTTTT. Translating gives CSVRRPSVEKLFF.

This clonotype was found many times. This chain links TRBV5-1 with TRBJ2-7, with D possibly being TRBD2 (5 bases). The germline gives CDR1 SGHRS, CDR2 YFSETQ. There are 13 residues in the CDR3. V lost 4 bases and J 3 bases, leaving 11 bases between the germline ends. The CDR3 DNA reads TGCGCCAGCAGCACTAGTCCAAGCTACGAGCAGTACTTC. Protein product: CASSTSPSYEQYF.

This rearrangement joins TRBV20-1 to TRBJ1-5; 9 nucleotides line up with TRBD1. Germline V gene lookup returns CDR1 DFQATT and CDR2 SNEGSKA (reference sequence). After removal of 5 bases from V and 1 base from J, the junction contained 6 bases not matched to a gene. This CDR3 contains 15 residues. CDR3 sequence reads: CSAGQGFPSNQPQHF. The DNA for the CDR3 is TGCAGTGCTGGACAGGGGTTCCCGAGCAATCAGCCCCAGCATTTT.

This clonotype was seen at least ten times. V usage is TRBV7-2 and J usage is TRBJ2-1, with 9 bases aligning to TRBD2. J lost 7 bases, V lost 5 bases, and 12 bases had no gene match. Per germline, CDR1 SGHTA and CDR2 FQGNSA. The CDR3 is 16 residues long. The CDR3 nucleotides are TGTGCCAGCAGCCCTTTCTTAGCGGGAGTGGGGAATGAGCAGTTCTTC. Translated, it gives CASSPFLAGVGNEQFF. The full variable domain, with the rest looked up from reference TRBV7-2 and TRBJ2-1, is GAGVSQSPSNKVTEKGKDVELRCDPISGHTALYWYRQSLGQGLEFLIYFQGNSAPDKSGLPSDRFSAERTGGSVSTLTIQRTQQEDSAVYLCASSPFLAGVGNEQFFGPGTRLTVL.

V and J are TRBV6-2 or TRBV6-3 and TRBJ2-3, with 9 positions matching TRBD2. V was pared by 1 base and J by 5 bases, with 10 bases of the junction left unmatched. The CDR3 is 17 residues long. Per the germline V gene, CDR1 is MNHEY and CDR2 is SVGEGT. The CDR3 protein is CASSYLGGRALLDTQYF. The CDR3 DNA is TGTGCCAGCAGTTACTTGGGCGGGAGGGCCCTCCTAGATACGCAGTATTTT.

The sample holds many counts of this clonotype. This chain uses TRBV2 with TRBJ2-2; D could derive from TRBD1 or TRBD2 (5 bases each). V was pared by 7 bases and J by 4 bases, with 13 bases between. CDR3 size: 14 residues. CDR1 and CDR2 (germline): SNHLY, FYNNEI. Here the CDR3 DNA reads TGTGCCAGCATTGGGGCGGGTCGCACCGGGGAGCTGTTTTTT. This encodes CASIGAGRTGELFF.

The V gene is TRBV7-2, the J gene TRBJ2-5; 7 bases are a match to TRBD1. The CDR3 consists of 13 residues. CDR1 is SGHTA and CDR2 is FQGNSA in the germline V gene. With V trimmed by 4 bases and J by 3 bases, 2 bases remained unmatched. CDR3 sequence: CASSWDSKETQYF. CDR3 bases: TGTGCCAGCAGCTGGGACAGTAAAGAGACCCAGTACTTC.